Following are 21 T cell receptor beta chains from one sample sequenced in a study of T cells after yellow fever vaccination. TCRdb passed the 5' RACE reads through MiXCR, listing each CDR3 protein once. The profile shows 200,000 to 250,000 distinct CDR3 sequences, roughly 3% of them singletons. The material was CD4+ T cells sorted from PBMCs, obtained 10 days after the yellow fever booster vaccination. The receptors were sampled from a man aged 18-30 years who received the YFV17D yellow fever vaccine.

In this sample, this clonotype turned up a few times. The chain uses TRBV7-9 and TRBJ2-7, with TRBD2 as a possible D gene (5 bases). Germline loops: CDR1 SEHNR, CDR2 FQNEAQ (reference sequence). Trimming removed 5 bases at V and 3 bases at J, with 14 bases between. The CDR3 runs to 14 residues. CDR3 protein: CASSPKAGVYEQYF. CDR3 sequence (DNA): TGTGCCAGCAGCCCCAAGGCGGGCGTCTACGAGCAGTACTTC. Full variable domain (rest looked up from reference TRBV7-9 and TRBJ2-7): DTGVSQNPRHKITKRGQNVTFRCDPISEHNRLYWYRQTLGQGPEFLTYFQNEAQLEKSRLLSDRFSAERPKGSFSTLEIQRTEQGDSAMYLCASSPKAGVYEQYFGPGTRLTVT.

V usage is TRBV4-2 and J usage is TRBJ2-5; D is uncertain. This CDR3 contains 14 residues. Trimming took off 0 bases at V and 1 base at J, with 6 bases between the two ends. In germline, CDR1 is LGHNA, CDR2 YNFKEQ. The chain's CDR3 is CASSQEKRQETQYF. The CDR3 coding sequence is TGTGCCAGCAGCCAAGAGAAGCGCCAAGAGACCCAGTACTTC.

This clonotype was picked up many times. The chain links TRBV20-1 to TRBJ1-5; D possibly corresponds to TRBD1 (6 bases). The V end lost 1 base, the J end lost 0 bases, and 10 bases lay between the germline ends. CDR3 length: 15 amino acids. Per germline, CDR1 DFQATT and CDR2 SNEGSKA (reference sequence). CDR3 protein: CSARAGGHSNQPQHF. CDR3 bases: TGCAGTGCTAGAGCCGGGGGACATAGCAATCAGCCCCAGCATTTT.

This clonotype has at least ten counts. The rearrangement uses TRBV28 and TRBJ1-5; D ambiguous. The CDR3 is made up of 14 amino acids. Per germline, CDR1 MDHEN and CDR2 SYDVKM. V lost 9 bases and J lost 5, with 17 bases in between. The DNA for the CDR3 is TGTGCCAGTTGGTCCGGTCGAGGAGATCAGCCCCAGCATTTT. Translated, it gives CASWSGRGDQPQHF.

This clonotype was detected ten times or more. The chain links TRBV15 to TRBJ2-3; 10 bases line up with TRBD2. The germline gives CDR1 LNHNV, CDR2 YYDKDF (reference sequence). There are 13 residues in the CDR3. Trimming at V came to 11 bases and at J to 6 bases, leaving 8 bases not matched to a gene. The CDR3 nucleotides read TGTGCCGCCCGGACTAGCGGTGCGGATACGCAGTATTTT. Protein: CAARTSGADTQYF. Full variable domain (remainder filled in from reference TRBV15 and TRBJ2-3): DAMVIQNPRYQVTQFGKPVTLSCSQTLNHNVMYWYQQKSSQAPKLLFHYYDKDFNNEADTPDNFQSRRPNTSFCFLDIRSPGLGDTAMYLCAARTSGADTQYFGPGTRLTVL.

This clonotype was counted many times. The chain couples TRBV5-1 to TRBJ1-1, with a possible D match to TRBD1 (5 bases). The CDR3 length is 14 residues. Looked up from germline, CDR1 is SGHRS and CDR2 is YFSETQ. Trimming left V 3 bases short and J 2 bases short, with 11 bases between. CDR3 amino acids: CASSSTASNTEAFF. The CDR3, as DNA: TGCGCCAGCAGCTCGACAGCGTCAAACACTGAAGCTTTCTTT.

This clonotype was counted many times. J is TRBJ2-2 and V is TRBV12-3 or TRBV12-4; 7 bases agree with TRBD1. The V gene end was trimmed by 2 bases and the J gene end by 7 bases; junction bases not matched to a gene: 7. CDR3 length equals 15 residues. Here the CDR3 DNA reads TGTGCCAGCAGTTTAAGGGGGCTGCCCTTCGGGGAGCTGTTTTTT. Translation: CASSLRGLPFGELFF.

The sample holds a few counts of this clonotype. V is TRBV7-3 and J is TRBJ1-1; possible D gene TRBD1, 5 bases. CDR1 and CDR2 (germline): SGHTA, FQGTGA. Trimming pared 7 bases from V and 5 bases from J, leaving 20 bases between. The CDR3 is made up of 15 amino acids. Here the CDR3 reads CASTPPLHKGTEAFF. The CDR3 DNA reads as TGTGCCAGCACCCCGCCGCTTCACAAGGGGACTGAAGCTTTCTTT.

This clonotype was detected ten times or more. The chain employs TRBV6-1 and TRBJ1-2, with D maybe TRBD1 (6 bases). Germline-derived CDR1 and CDR2 are MNHNS and SASEGT. V lost 6 bases, J lost 2 bases, and 16 bases lay in between. The CDR3 has 15 residues. Written as DNA, the CDR3 is TGTGCCAGCAGCTCTCGGTCGACAGGCAACTATGGCTACACCTTC. It encodes CASSSRSTGNYGYTF.

The chain combines TRBV20-1 with TRBJ1-2; D unclear. Trimming pared 1 base from V and 4 bases from J, leaving 19 bases between. Germline CDR1 and CDR2: DFQATT and SNEGSKA (reference sequence). The CDR3 has 16 residues. Here the CDR3 DNA reads TGCAGTGCTAGAGTAGTTGGTCTAGGAGCGAGCTATGGCTACACCTTC. As protein: CSARVVGLGASYGYTF.

This clonotype was recorded at least ten times. This rearrangement joins TRBV20-1 to TRBJ1-2, with 11 bases fitting TRBD1. CDR3 length equals 13 residues. Looked up from germline, CDR1 is DFQATT and CDR2 is SNEGSKA (reference sequence). The CDR3 bases are TGCAGCGGGGGACAGGGGGGAACCTATGGCTACACCTTC. Amino acid sequence: CSGGQGGTYGYTF.

This clonotype has only a few counts. The V gene is TRBV12-3 or TRBV12-4, the J gene TRBJ2-5; the D gene is possibly TRBD1 (5 bases). The CDR3 has 12 amino acids. The V gene lost 6 bases and the J gene lost 3 bases, with 8 bases spanning the gap. The CDR3 DNA reads TGTGCCAGCAGCCGACAGAAAGAGACCCAGTACTTC. Its translation: CASSRQKETQYF.

J is TRBJ2-7 and V is TRBV20-1, with 11 bases fitting TRBD2. The CDR3 spans 16 residues. V gave up 0 bases and J gave up 1 base; unmatched junction bases: 5. Germline lookup yields CDR1 DFQATT and CDR2 SNEGSKA (reference sequence). The CDR3: CSARDSSGGRSYEQYF. The CDR3 nucleotides are TGCAGTGCTAGAGATTCTAGCGGGGGGAGGTCCTACGAGCAGTACTTC.

This clonotype was detected many times. The gene calls are TRBV5-6 and TRBJ1-4; perhaps TRBD1 as D (6 bases). The V gene's germline CDR1 is SGHDT and CDR2 YYEEEE. With 4 bases removed from V and 7 bases from J, the gap between germline ends came to 17 bases. This CDR3 has 15 residues. This chain's CDR3 is CASSPRGGRGEKLFF. DNA for the CDR3: TGTGCCAGCAGCCCCAGAGGGGGGCGGGGTGAAAAACTGTTTTTT.

This clonotype turned up a few times. The chain employs TRBV4-1 and TRBJ1-2; perhaps TRBD1 as D (6 bases). The V gene's germline CDR1 is MGHRA and CDR2 YSYEKL. The CDR3 spans 14 residues. V lost 7 bases and J 4 bases, leaving 16 bases between the germline ends. In nucleotides, the CDR3 is TGCGCCAGCAACCTCATAGGGGGTCCCTATGGCTACACCTTC. Its protein is CASNLIGGPYGYTF.

This clonotype showed up just a few times. V usage is TRBV4-3 and J usage is TRBJ1-2; 8 positions match TRBD1. The CDR3 has 14 residues. Germline-derived CDR1 and CDR2 are LGHNA and YSLEER. V gave up 1 base and J gave up 6 bases; unmatched junction bases: 4. For the CDR3, the DNA is TGCGCCAGCAGCCAAGTGACAGGGGAGCATGGCTACACCTTC. As protein: CASSQVTGEHGYTF.

This clonotype was detected ten times or more. V usage is TRBV10-3 and J usage is TRBJ2-5; possible D gene TRBD2, 7 bases. In germline, CDR1 is ENHRY, CDR2 SYGVKD. Between the trimmed V and J ends, which lost 4 bases and 4 bases, there was a span of 13 bases. The CDR3 has 14 amino acids. CDR3 nucleotides: TGTGCCATCAGTGTAAACAGGGAGGGAGAGACCCAGTACTTC. It encodes CAISVNREGETQYF.

The genes are TRBV28 and TRBJ1-1; 9 nucleotides line up with TRBD1. J gave up 5 bases and V 5 bases, and 12 bases lay outside the gene matches. This CDR3 is 16 amino acids long. CDR1 is MDHEN and CDR2 is SYDVKM in the germline V gene. CDR3 loop: CASSLISGTGNTEAFF. CDR3 nucleotide sequence: TGTGCCAGCAGTCTCATATCCGGGACAGGGAATACTGAAGCTTTCTTT.

This clonotype appeared many times. The chain employs TRBV6-2 or TRBV6-3 and TRBJ2-2; no clear D. This CDR3 region has 15 residues. CDR1 and CDR2 from the germline V gene are MNHEY and SVGEGT. V was trimmed by 7 bases and J by 0 bases, leaving 12 bases between them. CDR3 protein: CASTDALPNTGELFF. CDR3 nucleotides: TGTGCCAGCACGGACGCCCTGCCGAACACCGGGGAGCTGTTTTTT.

Comment on this clonotype: One end of the junction varies from germline; a read error may be responsible. V usage is TRBV7-3 and J usage is TRBJ1-4; D perhaps matches TRBD1 (5 bases). The CDR3 has 15 residues. Germline lookup yields CDR1 SGHTA and CDR2 FQGTGA. CDR3 loop: CASSLTRGELEKLFF. CDR3 nucleotide sequence: TGTGCCAGCAGCCTAACTCGGGGGGAACTTGAAAAACTGTTTTTT.

This clonotype came up many times. The gene calls are TRBV18 and TRBJ2-7; perhaps TRBD2 as D (6 bases). V was shortened by 2 bases and J by 5 bases, with 25 bases between the two germline ends. The length of the CDR3 is 18 residues. Germline lookup yields CDR1 KGHSH and CDR2 LQKENI. In DNA form, the CDR3 reads TGTGCCAGCTCACCATGGGGCCCCGATCCGGATGGACTAAACGAGCAGTACTTC. Translated: CASSPWGPDPDGLNEQYF. The whole variable domain, filled in from reference TRBV18 and TRBJ2-7, reads NAGVMQNPRHLVRRRGQEARLRCSPMKGHSHVYWYRQLPEEGLKFMVYLQKENIIDESGMPKERFSAEFPKEGPSILRIQQVVRGDSAAYFCASSPWGPDPDGLNEQYFGPGTRLTVT.